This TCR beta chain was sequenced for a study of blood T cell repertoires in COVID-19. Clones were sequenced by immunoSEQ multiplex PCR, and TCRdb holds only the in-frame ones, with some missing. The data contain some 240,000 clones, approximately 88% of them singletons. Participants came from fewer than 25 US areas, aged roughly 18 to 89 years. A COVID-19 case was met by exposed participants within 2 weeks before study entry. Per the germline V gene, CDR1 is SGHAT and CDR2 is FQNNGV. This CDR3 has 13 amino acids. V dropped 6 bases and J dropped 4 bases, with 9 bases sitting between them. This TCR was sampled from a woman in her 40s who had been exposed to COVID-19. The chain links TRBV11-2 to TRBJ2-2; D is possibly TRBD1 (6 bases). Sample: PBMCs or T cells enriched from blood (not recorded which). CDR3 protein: CASRKGGTGELFF. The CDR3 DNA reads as TGTGCCAGCAGAAAAGGGGGCACCGGGGAGCTGTTTTTT.